Detailed here is one T cell receptor beta chain. Its specificity is not known. Each sample had two DNA replicates, about 0.52 ug blood or around 1.4 ug tissue. Sequencing was performed with immunoSEQ multiplex PCR; in TCRdb, only in-frame clones are kept and a portion is missing. This table has tens of thousands of clones, almost 85% appearing once. This sample is part of a study of early stage breast cancer tumors. The CDR3 has 12 residues. Germline CDR1 is PRHDT and CDR2 is FYEKMQ (reference sequence). V lost 5 bases, J lost 0 bases, and 5 bases lay in between. General study results and limits: In about 85% of the 16 patients, blood comparison separated tumor from normal breast.

V and J are TRBV13 and TRBJ2-7; D ambiguous. The sample was blood. This TCR was sampled from a person between 50 and 60 years old with breast cancer. CDR3 bases: TGTGCCAGCAGCCGCTACTCCTACGAGCAGTACTTC. Translation gives CASSRYSYEQYF.